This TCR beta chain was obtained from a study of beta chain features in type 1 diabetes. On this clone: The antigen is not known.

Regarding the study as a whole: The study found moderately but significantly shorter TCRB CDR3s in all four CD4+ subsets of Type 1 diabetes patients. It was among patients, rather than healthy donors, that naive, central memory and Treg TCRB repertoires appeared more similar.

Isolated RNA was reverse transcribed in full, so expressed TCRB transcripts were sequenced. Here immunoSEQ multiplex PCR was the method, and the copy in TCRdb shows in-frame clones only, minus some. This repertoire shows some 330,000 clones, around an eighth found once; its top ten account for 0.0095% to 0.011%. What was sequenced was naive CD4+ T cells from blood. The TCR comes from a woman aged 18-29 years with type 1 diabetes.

CDR3 sequence reads: CASSPGQGAHEQFF. Here the CDR3 DNA reads TGTGCCAGCAGCCCCGGACAGGGGGCCCATGAGCAGTTCTTC. The chain recombines TRBV28 with TRBJ2-1, with 11 bases identical to TRBD1. The germline V gene has CDR1 MDHEN and CDR2 SYDVKM. This CDR3 contains 14 residues. V was pared by 6 bases and J by 8 bases, with 6 bases of the junction left unmatched.